One and the same sample provided the 25 T cell receptor beta chains below, sequenced in a study of blood T cell repertoires in COVID-19. The protocol was immunoSEQ multiplex PCR, while the TCRdb copy is restricted to in-frame clones and leaves out a portion. The table lists around 140,000 clones, 80% to 90% of them singletons, with about 11% in the top ten. The sequenced material came from PBMCs or T cells enriched from blood (not recorded which). Source of these receptors: a man aged 60 to 75 who had recovered from COVID-19.

The V call is TRBV15, the J call TRBJ1-3, with unresolved D. Trimming left V 0 bases short and J 0 bases short, with 12 bases between. This CDR3 comprises 17 residues. In germline, CDR1 is LNHNV, CDR2 YYDKDF (reference sequence). This CDR3 reads CATSRDKHLTSGNTIYF. In nucleotides, the CDR3 is TGTGCCACCAGCAGAGATAAGCACCTAACCTCTGGAAACACCATATATTTT.

This sequence joins TRBV20-1 and TRBJ2-3; possible D gene TRBD2, 6 bases. Germline loops: CDR1 DFQATT, CDR2 SNEGSKA (reference sequence). This CDR3 has 14 amino acids. Trimming left V 3 bases short and J 3 bases short, with 13 bases between. The CDR3 DNA is TGCAGTGCTAGTCGGGGAGGATTTACAGATACGCAGTATTTT. This codes for CSASRGGFTDTQYF.

The chain links TRBV2 to TRBJ2-7; TRBD1 agrees at 7 bases. The CDR3 is 14 amino acids. Trimming removed 2 bases from V and 2 bases from J; junction bases left unmatched: 3. Germline V gene lookup returns CDR1 SNHLY and CDR2 FYNNEI. The DNA for the CDR3 is TGTGCCAGCAGTGAATGGGACAGACCCTACGAGCAGTACTTC. Translated, it gives CASSEWDRPYEQYF.

The chain is built from TRBV15 and TRBJ2-1; the match to TRBD2 covers 9 bases. The length of the CDR3 is 15 residues. After removal of 3 bases from V and 4 bases from J, the junction contained 4 bases not matched to a gene. CDR1 and CDR2 (germline): LNHNV, YYDKDF (reference sequence). This chain's CDR3 is CATSRRTSAYNEQFF. The CDR3, as DNA: TGTGCCACCAGCAGGCGGACTAGCGCGTACAATGAGCAGTTCTTC.

For the CDR3, the DNA is TGCAGTGCTAATGACTCGGGAGATACGCAGTATTTT. It specifies CSANDSGDTQYF. The chain recombines TRBV20-1 with TRBJ2-3; D gene unclear. Germline loops: CDR1 DFQATT, CDR2 SNEGSKA (reference sequence). This CDR3 is built from 12 residues. The V end was cut by 4 bases, the J end by 5 bases, with 10 bases between.

The chain carries TRBV29-1 and TRBJ2-5; TRBD2 might be the D (5 bases). Germline V gives CDR1 SQVTM, CDR2 ANQGSEA. V was clipped by 4 bases and J by 2 bases, with 8 bases between them. The CDR3 runs 12 residues. The CDR3 spells CSVGGFQETQYF. As DNA, the CDR3 is TGCAGCGTTGGCGGGTTTCAAGAGACCCAGTACTTC.

V is TRBV9 and J is TRBJ1-5; 7 nucleotides agree with TRBD1. This CDR3 spans 18 amino acids. The ends lost 4 bases at V and 4 bases at J; junction bases unmatched: 17. CDR1 is SGDLS, CDR2 YYNGEE, per germline. CDR3 protein: CASSSRRAGQDLNQPQHF. The CDR3 nucleotides are TGTGCCAGCAGCTCTAGGAGGGCTGGACAGGACCTTAATCAGCCCCAGCATTTT.

The chain carries TRBV7-3 and TRBJ1-1, with a tentative D call TRBD1 (5 bases). Germline values: CDR1 SGHTA, CDR2 FQGTGA. The CDR3 contains 15 residues. Trimming cost V 0 bases and J 5 bases, with 13 bases left between them. The CDR3 reads CASSLTATVTTEAFF. Written as DNA, the CDR3 is TGTGCCAGCAGCTTAACTGCGACAGTAACGACTGAAGCTTTCTTT.

The CDR3 sequence: CASSTGTSGVHNEQFF. The CDR3 coding sequence is TGTGCCAGTAGTACTGGGACTAGCGGGGTTCACAATGAGCAGTTCTTC. This sequence joins TRBV19 and TRBJ2-1; 13 nucleotides align to TRBD2. There are 16 residues in the CDR3. Germline trimming cut 4 bases from V and 5 bases from J; bases unmatched to any gene: 5. Germline-derived CDR1 and CDR2 are LNHDA and SQIVND (reference sequence).

This clone was counted a few times. The gene calls are TRBV7-6 and TRBJ1-1, with 9 bases lining up with TRBD1. V gave up 2 bases and J gave up 6 bases; unmatched junction bases: 1. From germline, CDR1 is SGHVS and CDR2 FNYEAQ. There are 13 residues in the CDR3. CDR3 region: CASSLTGGSEAFF. DNA for the CDR3: TGTGCCAGCAGCTTAACAGGGGGCTCTGAAGCTTTCTTT.

The chain couples TRBV6-4 to TRBJ1-2; 9 bases agree with TRBD1. The CDR3 is 14 amino acids. Germline CDR1 is MRHNA and CDR2 is SNTAGT. The J segment lost 12 bases and the V segment lost 2 bases, leaving 10 bases of the junction unmatched. In DNA form, the CDR3 reads TGTGCCAGCAGTGACATGTTGGGACAGGGTTCCCACACCTTC. Protein sequence: CASSDMLGQGSHTF.

The chain links TRBV6-5 to TRBJ1-6; TRBD1 aligns across 8 bases. This CDR3 region has 16 residues. Germline-derived CDR1 and CDR2 are MNHEY and SVGAGI. The V gene end was trimmed by 4 bases and the J gene end by 4 bases; junction bases not matched to a gene: 6. The CDR3: CASSSDRVMYNSPLHF. Written as DNA, the CDR3 is TGTGCCAGCAGTTCGGACAGGGTGATGTATAATTCACCCCTCCACTTT.

In DNA form, the CDR3 reads TGCGCGGGGAGGGCTAGCGGGAGGGTTGTTTGTGGGGCCAACGTCCTGACTTTC. It is translated as CAGRASGRVVCGANVLTF. The chain employs TRBV10-1 and TRBJ2-6, with 12 bases aligning to TRBD2. The length of the CDR3 is 18 residues. Germline lookup yields CDR1 WNHNN and CDR2 SYGVQD (reference sequence).

The V call is TRBV7-3, the J call TRBJ2-2; possible D gene TRBD2, 7 bases. Germline V gives CDR1 SGHTA, CDR2 FQGTGA. CDR3 length: 13 residues. Trimming removed 8 bases at V and 4 bases at J, with 11 bases between. The CDR3 loop reads CASGGGPTGELFF. CDR3 nucleotide sequence: TGTGCCAGCGGGGGGGGCCCCACCGGGGAGCTGTTTTTT.

The chain employs TRBV7-8 and TRBJ2-5; possibly TRBD2 for D (6 bases). V was trimmed by 2 bases and J by 1 base, leaving 11 bases between them. Germline CDR1 and CDR2: SGHVS and FQNEAQ. This CDR3 contains 15 residues. The CDR3 is CASSLRGVPQETQYF. CDR3 DNA sequence: TGTGCCAGCAGCTTACGCGGGGTGCCCCAAGAGACCCAGTACTTC. Drawing the rest from reference TRBV7-8 and TRBJ2-5, the complete variable domain is GAGVSQSPRYKVAKRGQDVALRCDPISGHVSLFWYQQALGQGPEFLTYFQNEAQLDKSGLPSDRFFAERPEGSVSTLKIQRTQQEDSAVYLCASSLRGVPQETQYFGPGTRLLVL.

V and J are TRBV11-2 and TRBJ2-1; D not certain. V was trimmed by 2 bases and J by 4 bases, leaving 9 bases between them. The CDR3 length is 14 residues. Germline CDR1 reads SGHAT; CDR2 reads FQNNGV. Written as DNA, the CDR3 is TGTGCCAGCAGCTTAACACACGTTTACAATGAGCAGTTCTTC. This gives the protein CASSLTHVYNEQFF.

The chain carries TRBV24-1 and TRBJ2-7; 9 nucleotides line up with TRBD1. Germline CDR1 and CDR2: KGHDR and SFDVKD. This CDR3 has 15 amino acids. Trimming cost V 3 bases and J 3 bases; bases outside gene matches: 5. CDR3 protein: CATSDPGTGIYEQYF. CDR3 DNA sequence: TGTGCCACCAGTGATCCCGGGACAGGGATCTACGAGCAGTACTTC.

The V gene is TRBV5-5, the J gene TRBJ2-2; D may be TRBD2 (6 bases). This CDR3 comprises 14 residues. Germline-derived CDR1 and CDR2 are SGHKS and YYEKEE (reference sequence). The ends were cut back, 2 bases at V and 3 bases at J, with 8 bases in the middle. The CDR3 is CASSFREDTGELFF. The DNA for the CDR3 is TGTGCCAGCAGCTTCAGGGAGGACACCGGGGAGCTGTTTTTT.

The gene calls are TRBV29-1 and TRBJ2-1; D is possibly TRBD1 (7 bases). The V gene's germline CDR1 is SQVTM and CDR2 ANQGSEA. The V end lost 4 bases, the J end lost 15 bases, and 19 bases lay between the germline ends. This CDR3 region has 12 residues. Written as DNA, the CDR3 is TGCAGCGTTGGGCCCGGAGGGGGACAGCGGTTCTTC. It encodes CSVGPGGGQRFF.

The chain carries TRBV7-6 and TRBJ1-6; no clear D gene. The CDR3 loop spans 12 amino acids. Germline CDR1 is SGHVS and CDR2 is FNYEAQ. The germline V and J ends were trimmed by 4 bases and 8 bases, with 6 bases remaining between them. The CDR3 sequence: CASSSTDSPLHF. The CDR3 DNA reads TGTGCCAGCAGCTCAACAGATTCACCCCTCCACTTT.

This chain connects TRBV29-1 to TRBJ2-7; D is perhaps TRBD2 (5 bases). Trimming cost V 2 bases and J 3 bases, with 14 bases left between them. The CDR3 extends over 14 amino acids. Germline V gene data show CDR1 as SQVTM and CDR2 as ANQGSEA. The CDR3 reads CSVETGFLVYEQYF. The CDR3 DNA is TGCAGCGTTGAAACGGGGTTTTTAGTCTACGAGCAGTACTTC.

The J gene is TRBJ1-5, the V gene TRBV28; no firm D call. The CDR3 loop spans 15 amino acids. V gave up 3 bases and J gave up 1 base, with 10 bases separating them. In germline, CDR1 is MDHEN, CDR2 SYDVKM. The DNA of the CDR3 is TGTGCCAGCAGTTTTTGGGGAGTGAGCAATCAGCCCCAGCATTTT. Translating it yields CASSFWGVSNQPQHF.

This sequence joins TRBV6-2 or TRBV6-3 and TRBJ2-1, with 8 bases lining up with TRBD2. The CDR3 extends over 16 amino acids. The ends lost 3 bases at V and 4 bases at J; junction bases unmatched: 8. Germline V gene data show CDR1 as MNHEY and CDR2 as SVGEGT. The CDR3 bases are TGTGCCAGCAGTTATGGGGCGGGAGGTCTGTACAATGAGCAGTTCTTC. It codes for CASSYGAGGLYNEQFF.

The chain carries TRBV28 and TRBJ2-1, with D perhaps matching TRBD2 (7 bases). Germline V gene sequence: CDR1 MDHEN, CDR2 SYDVKM. Trimming removed 4 bases at V and 7 bases at J, with 23 bases between. The length of the CDR3 is 17 residues. CDR3 DNA: TGTGCCAGCAGTTCCCCTGGGGGGGGCCGCCGGGGTAATGAGCAGTTCTTC. This sequence encodes CASSSPGGGRRGNEQFF.

The chain uses TRBV6-5 and TRBJ2-7, with 7 bases matching TRBD1. This CDR3 comprises 13 residues. V dropped 2 bases and J dropped 6; count of bases not matched to a gene: 4. Per germline, CDR1 MNHEY and CDR2 SVGAGI. The CDR3 nucleotides are TGTGCCAGCAGTTACGCGGACAGGCTCGAGCAGTACTTC. Translated: CASSYADRLEQYF.